The T cell receptor (beta chain) described here comes from a study of OX40 agonist ivuxolimab in advanced cancers. About the investigation overall: Ivuxolimab was an agonistic, fully human IgG2 monoclonal antibody directed against OX40 (CD134), a costimulatory receptor. Intravenous ivuxolimab was administered to patients every 2 weeks at six dose levels: 0.01, 0.1, 0.3, 1.5, 3 and 10 mg/kg. Of the approximately 54 patients in dose escalation, 19 had hepatocellular carcinoma, some 15 had melanoma, 9 had renal cell carcinoma and 9 had head and neck cancer. In the dose-escalation cohort, 82.7% of patients were male, and the mean age was around 60 years, with a range of roughly 23 to 85. Prior anti-PD-1, anti-PD-L1 or anti-CTLA-4 therapy was permitted, and checkpoint inhibitors had been received by around 40% of dose-escalation patients. Three dose-escalation patients achieved partial responses, one with hepatocellular carcinoma and two with cutaneous melanoma. Peripheral TCRbeta sequencing aimed to test whether ivuxolimab altered TCR sequence diversity and caused clonal T-cell expansion. The monotherapy dose-escalation portion (N = 52 patients) of the phase I ivuxolimab trial is reported in the paper. The study at large found these results: Low levels of normalized T-cell clonal expansion were also seen in some nonresponding patients. In the 0.1-3.0 mg/kg groups, partial responders had among the lowest normalized peripheral clonal expansion, particularly in CD8+ T cells. Clonal expansion of both CD4+ and CD8+ blood T cells was observed from baseline to week 6 at doses 0.1 to 3.0 mg/kg. After ivuxolimab, CD8+ T cells had more expanded clones than CD4+ T cells on average. The antigen specificity of the clonally expanded peripheral T cells was not determined.

Genomic DNA was isolated from the sorted cells so that the TCRbeta CDR3 region could be sequenced. The immunoSEQ Assay was used to sequence the TCRbeta CDR3 regions. Entries here come from immuneACCESS through TCRdb and include only in-frame sequences with V and J called. Some clones fail to appear in such tables; in the studies checked, an unresolved V gene covers under half of the shortfall, and the cause of the remainder is unknown. The sample yields about 86,000 clones; about 89% were counted once. Around 8.7% of the sample is held by the ten biggest clonotypes. Of note for this clone: The antigen this receptor binds is unknown. Nothing much larger sits one base from this clone, and base qualities are not available.

Via the germline V gene (reference sequence), CDR1 is MNHNY and CDR2 SVGAGI. For this chain, trimming is 10 bases at the V end and 7 bases at the J end, and the number of junction bases without a gene match is 8. The CDR3 runs 14 residues from the cysteine to the phenylalanine. Solely the CDR3 DNA is kept, with 42 bases framed from the first base. Patients with a history of autoimmune disease or receiving systemic immunosuppression were excluded from the trial. Peripheral blood for TCR sequencing was drawn from every dose cohort at baseline, at cycle 4 day 1 and at cycle 7 day 1. The samples were drawn from a first-in-human, open-label, multicenter phase I dose-escalation trial of ivuxolimab. Adults with locally advanced or metastatic melanoma, renal cell carcinoma, hepatocellular carcinoma or head and neck squamous cell carcinoma were enrolled in the trial. CD4+ and CD8+ T cells were sorted separately from peripheral blood before TCR sequencing.

The source material was CD4+ or CD8+ T cells sorted from blood, sampled in a trial of the OX40 agonist ivuxolimab. The source is an adult with an advanced solid tumor such as melanoma, head and neck, liver or kidney cancer. The chain was built from TRBV6-6 and TRBJ2-1, and TRBD2 matches 12 of the central bases. The bases read TGTGCCATCCACCTAGCGGGAGGGACTAATGAGCAGTTCTTC. It is translated as CAIHLAGGTNEQFF.